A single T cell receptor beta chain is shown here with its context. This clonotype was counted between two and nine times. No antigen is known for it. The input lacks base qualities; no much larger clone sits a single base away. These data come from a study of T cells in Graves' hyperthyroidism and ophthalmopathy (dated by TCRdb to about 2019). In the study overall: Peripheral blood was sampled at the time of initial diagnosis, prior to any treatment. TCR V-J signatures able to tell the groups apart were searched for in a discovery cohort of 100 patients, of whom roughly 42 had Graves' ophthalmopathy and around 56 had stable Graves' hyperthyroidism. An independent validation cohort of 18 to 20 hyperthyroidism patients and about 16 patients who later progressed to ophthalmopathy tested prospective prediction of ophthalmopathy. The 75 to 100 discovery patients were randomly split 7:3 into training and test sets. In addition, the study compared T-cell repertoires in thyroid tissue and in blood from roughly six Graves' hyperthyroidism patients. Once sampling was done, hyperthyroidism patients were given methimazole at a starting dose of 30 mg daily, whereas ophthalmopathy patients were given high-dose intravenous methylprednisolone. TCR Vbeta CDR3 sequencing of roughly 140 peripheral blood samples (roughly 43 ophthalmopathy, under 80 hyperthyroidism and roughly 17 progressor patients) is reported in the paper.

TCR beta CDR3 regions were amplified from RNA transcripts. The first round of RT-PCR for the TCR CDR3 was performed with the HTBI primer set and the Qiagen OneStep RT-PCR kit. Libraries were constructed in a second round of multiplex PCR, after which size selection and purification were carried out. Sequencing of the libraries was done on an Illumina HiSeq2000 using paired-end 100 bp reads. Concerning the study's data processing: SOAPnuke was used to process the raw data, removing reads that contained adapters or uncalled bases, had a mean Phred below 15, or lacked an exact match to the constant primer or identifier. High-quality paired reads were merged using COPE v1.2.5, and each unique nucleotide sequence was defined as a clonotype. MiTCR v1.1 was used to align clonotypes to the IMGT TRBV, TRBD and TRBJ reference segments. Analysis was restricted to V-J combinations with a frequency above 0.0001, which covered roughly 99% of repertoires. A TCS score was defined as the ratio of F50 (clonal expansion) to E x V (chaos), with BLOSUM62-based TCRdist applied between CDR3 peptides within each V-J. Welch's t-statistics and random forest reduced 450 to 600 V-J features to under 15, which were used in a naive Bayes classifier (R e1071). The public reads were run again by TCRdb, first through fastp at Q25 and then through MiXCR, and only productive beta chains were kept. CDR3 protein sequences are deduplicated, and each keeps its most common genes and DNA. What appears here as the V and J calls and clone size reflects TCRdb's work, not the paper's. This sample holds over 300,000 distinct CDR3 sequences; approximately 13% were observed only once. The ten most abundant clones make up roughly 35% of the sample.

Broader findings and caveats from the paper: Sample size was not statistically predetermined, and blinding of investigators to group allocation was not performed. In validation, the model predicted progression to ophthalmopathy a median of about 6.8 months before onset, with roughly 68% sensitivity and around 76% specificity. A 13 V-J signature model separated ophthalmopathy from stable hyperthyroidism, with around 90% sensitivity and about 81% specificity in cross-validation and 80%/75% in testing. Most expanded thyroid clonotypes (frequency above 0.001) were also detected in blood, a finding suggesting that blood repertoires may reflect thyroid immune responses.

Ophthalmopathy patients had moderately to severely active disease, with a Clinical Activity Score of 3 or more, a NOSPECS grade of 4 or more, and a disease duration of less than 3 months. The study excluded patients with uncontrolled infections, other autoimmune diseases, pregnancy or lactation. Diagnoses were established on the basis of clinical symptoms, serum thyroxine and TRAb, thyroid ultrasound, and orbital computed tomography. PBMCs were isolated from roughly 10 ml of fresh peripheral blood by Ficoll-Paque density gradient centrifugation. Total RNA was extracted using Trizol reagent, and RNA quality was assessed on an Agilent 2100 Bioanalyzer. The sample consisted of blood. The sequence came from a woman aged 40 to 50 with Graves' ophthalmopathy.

The CDR3 has the sequence CASSGGTTGSYNSPLHF. Here is the DNA: TGTGCCAGCAGTGGGGGGACAACGGGATCCTATAATTCACCCCTCCACTTT. The chain joins TRBV28 to TRBJ1-6, and TRBD1 may be the D gene, going by 6 matching bases. Including the terminal cysteine and phenylalanine, the CDR3 comprises 17 residues. Only the CDR3 region is kept as DNA, spanning 51 bases read in frame from base 1. The germline ends are 15 bases apart after V is trimmed by 5 bases and J by 1 base. Via the germline V gene, CDR1 is MDHEN and CDR2 SYDVKM.